The entry below describes one TCR beta chain. Patients of the Seattle cohort, enrolled during active infection, were followed longitudinally. This entry belongs to a study of blood T cell repertoires in COVID-19. CDR3 length equals 15 residues. V lost 1 base to trimming and J lost 1 base, with 10 bases between them. Germline assignment: CDR1 SGDLS and CDR2 YYNGEE. As processed by the authors: From reference gene primer amplification, estimates of nucleated cell counts were derived. Assay used: immunoSEQ multiplex PCR; TCRdb lists only in-frame clones, some missing. V and J calls and clone size are those listed in that table; D and trimming were worked out from the DNA. The sample carries approximately 200,000 clones, about 81% recorded once.

The chain combines TRBV9 with TRBJ2-3; D not certain. Sequenced: peripheral blood. This receptor was obtained from a woman older than 75 with COVID-19, enrolled during active disease. The CDR3 sequence: CASSVHFRGTDTQYF. The CDR3 DNA sequence: TGTGCCAGCAGCGTACACTTCCGGGGCACAGATACGCAGTATTTT. The complete variable domain, with remaining parts taken from reference TRBV9 and TRBJ2-3, reads DSGVTQTPKHLITATGQRVTLRCSPRSGDLSVYWYQQSLDQGLQFLIQYYNGEERAKGNILERFSAQQFPDLHSELNLSSLELGDSALYFCASSVHFRGTDTQYFGPGTRLTVL.